This TCR beta chain comes out of a study of CD8 T cells in ankylosing spondylitis. This clonotype was seen more than once but under ten times. Its antigen remains unidentified. CDR3 length equals 24 residues. Germline CDR1 MNHEY, CDR2 SMNVEV (reference sequence). Losses at the gene ends were 4 bases for V and 1 base for J; bases not matched to a gene: 28. Whole-study results and caveats: Those disease-linked clones were CD8+; they were also relatively rare in peripheral blood. Ankylosing spondylitis blood seemed to carry a telltale TCR beta motif made of under ten highly homologous variants. Clones tied to disease were said to be significantly enriched in matched ankylosing spondylitis synovial fluid.

Making the TCR beta libraries involved quantitative 5'-RACE with molecular barcodes. A single record per CDR3 protein comes from TCRdb applying MiXCR to the 5' RACE reads. The sample consists of about 90,000 distinct CDR3 sequences, about 27% of them appearing once. The sequence was collected from a male donor with ankylosing spondylitis or in good health (not recorded which). Material: blood, either unsorted or a sorted T cell fraction (not recorded which). The genes are TRBV27 and TRBJ2-6, with 7 bases identical to TRBD1. CDR3 amino acids: CASSSIPIFGARGILKSGANVLTF. In DNA, the CDR3 is TGTGCCAGCAGTTCTATCCCTATATTCGGAGCCAGGGGGATCCTTAAGTCTGGGGCCAACGTCCTGACTTTC. Full variable domain (outside the CDR3, taken from reference TRBV27 and TRBJ2-6): EAQVTQNPRYLITVTGKKLTVTCSQNMNHEYMSWYRQDPGLGLRQIYYSMNVEVTDKGDVPEGYKVSRKEKRNFPLILESPSPNQTSLYFCASSSIPIFGARGILKSGANVLTFGAGSRLTVL.